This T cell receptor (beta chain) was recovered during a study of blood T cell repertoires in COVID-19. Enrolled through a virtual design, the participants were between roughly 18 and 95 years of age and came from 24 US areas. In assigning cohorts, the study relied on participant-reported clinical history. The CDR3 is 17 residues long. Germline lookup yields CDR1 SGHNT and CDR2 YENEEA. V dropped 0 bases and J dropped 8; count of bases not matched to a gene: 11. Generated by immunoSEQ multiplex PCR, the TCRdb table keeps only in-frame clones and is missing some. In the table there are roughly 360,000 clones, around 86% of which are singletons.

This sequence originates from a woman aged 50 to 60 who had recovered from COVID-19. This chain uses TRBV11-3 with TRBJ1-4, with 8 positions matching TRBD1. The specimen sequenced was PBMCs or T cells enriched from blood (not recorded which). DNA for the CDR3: TGTGCCAGCAGCTTAGATGGGGGAACAGGGGGACGAGAAAAACTGTTTTTT. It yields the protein CASSLDGGTGGREKLFF.